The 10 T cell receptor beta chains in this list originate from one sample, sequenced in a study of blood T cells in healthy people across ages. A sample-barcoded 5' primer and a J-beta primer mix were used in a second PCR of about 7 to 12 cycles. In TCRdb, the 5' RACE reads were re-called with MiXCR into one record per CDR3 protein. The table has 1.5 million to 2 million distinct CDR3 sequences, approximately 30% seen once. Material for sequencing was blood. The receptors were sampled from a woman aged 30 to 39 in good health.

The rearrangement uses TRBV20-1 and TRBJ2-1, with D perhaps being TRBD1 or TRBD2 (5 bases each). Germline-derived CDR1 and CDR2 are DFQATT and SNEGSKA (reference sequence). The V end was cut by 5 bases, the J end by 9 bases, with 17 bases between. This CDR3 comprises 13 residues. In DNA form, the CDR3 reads TGCAGTGCTCCGGGGACCTCGGTCACTGAGCAGTTCTTC. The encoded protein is CSAPGTSVTEQFF.

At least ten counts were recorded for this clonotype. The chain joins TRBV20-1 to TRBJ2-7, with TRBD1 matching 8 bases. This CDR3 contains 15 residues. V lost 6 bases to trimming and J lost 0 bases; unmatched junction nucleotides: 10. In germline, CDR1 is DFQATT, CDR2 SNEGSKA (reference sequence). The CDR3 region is CSARSGTGSSYEQYF. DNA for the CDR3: TGCAGTGCCCGCTCAGGGACAGGTAGCTCCTACGAGCAGTACTTC.

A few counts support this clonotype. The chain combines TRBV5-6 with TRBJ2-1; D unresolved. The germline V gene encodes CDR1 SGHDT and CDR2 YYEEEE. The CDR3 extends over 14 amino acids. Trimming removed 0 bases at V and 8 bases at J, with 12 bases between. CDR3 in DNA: TGTGCCAGCAGCTTGGCCCCCAAATCCGATGAGCAGTTCTTC. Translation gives CASSLAPKSDEQFF.

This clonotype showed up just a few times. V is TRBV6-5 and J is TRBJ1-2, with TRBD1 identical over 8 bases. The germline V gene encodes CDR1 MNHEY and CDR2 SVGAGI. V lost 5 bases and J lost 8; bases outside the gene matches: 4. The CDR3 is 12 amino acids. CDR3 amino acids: CASSNRDRGYTF. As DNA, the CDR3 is TGTGCCAGCAGTAACCGGGACAGGGGCTACACCTTC.

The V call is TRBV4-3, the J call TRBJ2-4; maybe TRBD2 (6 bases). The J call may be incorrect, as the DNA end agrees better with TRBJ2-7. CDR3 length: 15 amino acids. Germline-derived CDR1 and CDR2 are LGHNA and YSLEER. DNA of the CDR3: TGCGCCAGCAGCCAGACGACCCGGGGGTTCTACGAGCAGTACTTC. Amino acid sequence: CASSQTTRGFYEQYF.

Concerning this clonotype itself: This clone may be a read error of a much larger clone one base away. CDR3 residues: CASSQDLAQGTMRQYF. The DNA for the CDR3 is TGCGCCAGCAGCCAAGACCTTGCACAGGGGACAATGAGGCAGTACTTC. This rearrangement joins TRBV4-1 to TRBJ2-7; 7 positions match TRBD1. CDR1 is MGHRA, CDR2 YSYEKL, per germline. This CDR3 is 16 amino acids long. V was pared by 0 bases and J by 9 bases, with 14 bases of the junction left unmatched.

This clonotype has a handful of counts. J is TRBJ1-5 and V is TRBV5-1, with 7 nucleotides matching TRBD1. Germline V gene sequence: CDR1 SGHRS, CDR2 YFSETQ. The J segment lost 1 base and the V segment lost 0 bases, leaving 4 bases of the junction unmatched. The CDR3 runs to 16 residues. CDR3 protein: CASSLGSGGSNQPQHF. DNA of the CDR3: TGCGCCAGCAGCTTGGGGTCAGGGGGAAGCAATCAGCCCCAGCATTTT.

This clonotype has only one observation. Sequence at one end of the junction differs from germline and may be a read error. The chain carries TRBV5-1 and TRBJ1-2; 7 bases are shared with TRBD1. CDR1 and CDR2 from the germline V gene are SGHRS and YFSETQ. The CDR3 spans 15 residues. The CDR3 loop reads CASSLSSGQIYVYTF. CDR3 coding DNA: TGCGCCAGCAGCCTGAGTTCGGGACAGATCTATGTCTACACCTTC.

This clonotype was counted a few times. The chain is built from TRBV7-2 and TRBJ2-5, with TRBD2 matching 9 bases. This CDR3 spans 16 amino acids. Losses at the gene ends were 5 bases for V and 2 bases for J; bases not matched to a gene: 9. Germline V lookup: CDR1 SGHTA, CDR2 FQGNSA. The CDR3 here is CASSDYGGGGQETQYF. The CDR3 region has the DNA TGTGCCAGCAGCGATTATGGCGGGGGGGGGCAAGAGACCCAGTACTTC.

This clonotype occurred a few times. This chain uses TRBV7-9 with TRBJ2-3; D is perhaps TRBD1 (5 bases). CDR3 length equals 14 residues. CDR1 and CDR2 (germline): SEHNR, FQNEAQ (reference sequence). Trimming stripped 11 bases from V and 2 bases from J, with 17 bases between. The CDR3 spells CAGSLTGNTDTQYF. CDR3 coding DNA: TGTGCCGGCTCCCTTACAGGCAACACAGATACGCAGTATTTT.